Each of the 18 T cell receptor beta chains below was sequenced from the same sample in a study of T-cell reconstitution after alpha-beta-depleted transplantation in children. Unique molecular identifiers featured in how the TCRbeta library was prepared. From the PCR reads, TCRdb called clonotypes with MiXCR, one entry per CDR3 protein. The table has 450,000 to 600,000 distinct CDR3 sequences, 10% to 13% seen once. This sample comprised PBMCs, obtained before TCRalphabeta/CD19-depleted stem cell transplant. The receptors stem from a child aged 2-9 years with inherited bone marrow failure, due to receive a stem cell transplant.

This clonotype was seen a few times. The chain combines TRBV28 with TRBJ1-6; D possibly corresponds to TRBD1 (6 bases). This CDR3 region has 14 residues. Germline values: CDR1 MDHEN, CDR2 SYDVKM. Trimming took 6 bases from V and 8 from J, leaving 14 bases between them. In nucleotides, the CDR3 is TGTGCCAGCAGAACACAGGGAGGCGATTCACCCCTCCACTTT. Translating it yields CASRTQGGDSPLHF.

V and J are TRBV4-3 and TRBJ2-3; 12 bases agree with TRBD2. The ends lost 0 bases at V and 2 bases at J; junction bases unmatched: 6. The V gene's germline CDR1 is LGHNA and CDR2 YSLEER. The length of the CDR3 is 18 residues. This CDR3 reads CASSQDTTSGSVTDTQYF. CDR3 DNA: TGCGCCAGCAGCCAAGATACGACTAGCGGGAGCGTCACAGATACGCAGTATTTT.

This clonotype was seen repeatedly, ten times or more. The V gene is TRBV27, the J gene TRBJ2-1, with a weak D call TRBD2 (6 bases). The CDR3 consists of 12 residues. The germline CDR1 and CDR2 sequences are MNHEY and SMNVEV (reference sequence). V was trimmed by 6 bases and J by 15 bases, leaving 18 bases between them. CDR3 amino acids: CASRTALARWFF. The CDR3 DNA reads as TGTGCCAGCAGAACCGCACTAGCCCGGTGGTTCTTC.

The table lists this clonotype with many counts. The gene calls are TRBV10-3 and TRBJ2-7; either TRBD1 or TRBD2 may fit D (7 bases each). Deletions cut 4 bases from V and 4 bases from J, with 11 bases between. The length of the CDR3 is 13 residues. Germline-derived CDR1 and CDR2 are ENHRY and SYGVKD. In nucleotides, the CDR3 is TGTGCCATCAGTGCAGGGGGGGGTTACGAGCAGTACTTC. Translation: CAISAGGGYEQYF.

This clonotype turned up a few times. V is TRBV7-9 and J is TRBJ2-7; D gene uncertain. Trimming pared 4 bases from V and 2 bases from J, leaving 12 bases between. The CDR3 is 14 residues long. Germline lookup yields CDR1 SEHNR and CDR2 FQNEAQ (reference sequence). DNA for the CDR3: TGTGCCAGCAGCTCCCCCCTCGGGCCCTACGAGCAGTACTTC. Translation gives CASSSPLGPYEQYF. Full variable domain (rest looked up from reference TRBV7-9 and TRBJ2-7): DTGVSQNPRHKITKRGQNVTFRCDPISEHNRLYWYRQTLGQGPEFLTYFQNEAQLEKSRLLSDRFSAERPKGSFSTLEIQRTEQGDSAMYLCASSSPLGPYEQYFGPGTRLTVT.

This clonotype was counted between two and nine times. The chain couples TRBV5-1 to TRBJ2-3, with D tentatively TRBD2 (6 bases). V lost 2 bases and J 6 bases, leaving 16 bases between the germline ends. CDR1 and CDR2 (germline): SGHRS, YFSETQ. The CDR3 sequence is 15 residues long. CDR3 DNA: TGCGCCAGCAGCTTAGTGCGGGACCCTGGCGATACGCAGTATTTT. This translates into CASSLVRDPGDTQYF. Filled out from reference TRBV5-1 and TRBJ2-3, the complete variable domain reads KAGVTQTPRYLIKTRGQQVTLSCSPISGHRSVSWYQQTPGQGLQFLFEYFSETQRNKGNFPGRFSGRQFSNSRSEMNVSTLELGDSALYLCASSLVRDPGDTQYFGPGTRLTVL.

This clonotype was recorded many times. V gene TRBV4-1 combines with J gene TRBJ2-2; 14 nucleotides agree with TRBD2. CDR1 and CDR2 from the germline V gene are MGHRA and YSYEKL. The length of the CDR3 is 19 residues. The ends lost 1 base at V and 5 bases at J; junction bases unmatched: 9. CDR3 nucleotides: TGCGCCAGCAGCCAAGGGAGGGGACTAGCGGGAGAGGGGACCGGGGAGCTGTTTTTT. This sequence encodes CASSQGRGLAGEGTGELFF.

This clonotype was seen only a few times. The rearrangement uses TRBV20-1 and TRBJ1-2, with a tentative D call TRBD1 (6 bases). Trimming took 1 base from V and 6 from J, leaving 18 bases between them. The CDR3 is 15 amino acids. Germline V gene lookup returns CDR1 DFQATT and CDR2 SNEGSKA (reference sequence). CDR3 DNA sequence: TGCAGTGCTAGAGGGGCGGGACAAACTTACGATGGCTACACCTTC. This sequence encodes CSARGAGQTYDGYTF.

Ten or more counts support this clonotype. V is TRBV27 and J is TRBJ2-7, with 9 bases that match TRBD2. Trimming took 5 bases from V and 5 from J; bases not matched to a gene: 10. Germline assignment: CDR1 MNHEY and CDR2 SMNVEV (reference sequence). This CDR3 has 15 residues. The CDR3 protein is CASSPIAGEIHEQYF. The CDR3 DNA reads TGTGCCAGCAGTCCGATAGCGGGAGAAATTCACGAGCAGTACTTC.

The rearrangement uses TRBV20-1 and TRBJ1-2; 11 nucleotides match TRBD1. The germline CDR1 and CDR2 sequences are DFQATT and SNEGSKA (reference sequence). The CDR3 has 15 residues. With 6 bases clipped from V and 2 bases from J, the junction kept 8 bases outside the gene matches. The CDR3 DNA sequence: TGCAGTGCCAGCAGCCGGGACAGGGGGAACTATGGCTACACCTTC. Translating gives CSASSRDRGNYGYTF.

In this sample, this clonotype turned up many times. The chain combines TRBV6-1 with TRBJ2-2; 7 bases map to TRBD2. This CDR3 is 16 amino acids long. Germline CDR1 reads MNHNS; CDR2 reads SASEGT. After removal of 6 bases from V and 1 base from J, the junction contained 8 bases not matched to a gene. CDR3 sequence (DNA): TGTGCCAGCAGAACACGGGACTACAAGAACACCGGGGAGCTGTTTTTT. It is translated as CASRTRDYKNTGELFF.

The chain is built from TRBV5-1 and TRBJ1-4, with TRBD1 identical over 9 bases. Losses at the gene ends were 4 bases for V and 3 bases for J; bases not matched to a gene: 4. Germline V gene data show CDR1 as SGHRS and CDR2 as YFSETQ. This CDR3 region has 15 residues. The CDR3 loop is CASSLQGASNEKLFF. CDR3 nucleotides: TGCGCCAGCAGCCTACAGGGGGCATCTAATGAAAAACTGTTTTTT.

This clonotype was observed many times. The chain has TRBV5-8 and TRBJ2-1; unclear D gene. In germline, CDR1 is SGHTS, CDR2 YDEGEE. V was pared by 1 base and J by 14 bases, with 7 bases between. The CDR3 runs to 10 residues. CDR3 loop: CASSLWSEFF. In DNA form, the CDR3 reads TGTGCCAGCAGCTTGTGGTCGGAGTTCTTC.

This clonotype appeared many times. This chain links TRBV27 with TRBJ2-7; D is uncertain. The CDR3 length is 13 residues. Trimming left V 5 bases short and J 3 bases short, with 11 bases between. Germline-derived CDR1 and CDR2 are MNHEY and SMNVEV (reference sequence). The CDR3 sequence: CASSVGPYYEQYF. The DNA for the CDR3 is TGTGCCAGCAGTGTCGGACCATACTACGAGCAGTACTTC.

This clonotype was detected many times. The CDR3 loop reads CASSQEALAGAVGELFF. The CDR3 DNA reads TGCGCCAGCAGCCAAGAGGCGCTAGCGGGAGCCGTCGGGGAGCTGTTTTTT. The chain carries TRBV4-1 and TRBJ2-2, with 10 nucleotides matching TRBD2. V was clipped by 0 bases and J by 7 bases; unmatched bases: 8. CDR1 and CDR2 (germline): MGHRA, YSYEKL. The CDR3 sequence is 17 residues long.

This clonotype has just a few counts. This sequence joins TRBV7-2 and TRBJ2-2; no clear D gene. The V gene lost 3 bases and the J gene lost 7 bases, with 12 bases spanning the gap. Looked up from germline, CDR1 is SGHTA and CDR2 is FQGNSA. The CDR3 is 14 residues long. The CDR3 is CASSLVSVDGELFF. The CDR3 DNA reads TGTGCCAGCAGCTTGGTTAGTGTTGACGGGGAGCTGTTTTTT. The full variable domain, rest sourced from reference TRBV7-2 and TRBJ2-2, is GAGVSQSPSNKVTEKGKDVELRCDPISGHTALYWYRQSLGQGLEFLIYFQGNSAPDKSGLPSDRFSAERTGGSVSTLTIQRTQQEDSAVYLCASSLVSVDGELFFGEGSRLTVL.

This chain uses TRBV27 with TRBJ2-7, with 8 bases lining up with TRBD2. Germline CDR1 and CDR2: MNHEY and SMNVEV (reference sequence). CDR3 length equals 16 residues. J was trimmed by 6 bases and V by 5 bases; bases with no gene match: 15. The CDR3 nucleotides are TGTGCCAGCAGTACCCCCTTAGCGGGACCCTACTCCGAGCAGTACTTC. Translating it yields CASSTPLAGPYSEQYF.

This clonotype was counted between two and nine times. The gene calls are TRBV24-1 and TRBJ2-3, with TRBD2 matching over 7 bases. With 3 bases clipped from V and 3 bases from J, the junction kept 8 bases outside the gene matches. The CDR3 sequence is 16 residues long. In germline, CDR1 is KGHDR, CDR2 SFDVKD. The DNA of the CDR3 is TGTGCCACCAGTGATCTACGTGGCGGGAGAACAGATACGCAGTATTTT. Translation: CATSDLRGGRTDTQYF.